This T cell receptor (beta chain) was recovered during a study of T cells after yellow fever vaccination. TCRdb independently ran MiXCR on the 5' RACE reads; one entry per CDR3 protein. The data contain fewer than 350,000 distinct CDR3 sequences, approximately 4.5% of them singletons. Germline V gene data show CDR1 as MNHEY and CDR2 as SVGAGI. The V gene end was trimmed by 5 bases and the J gene end by 5 bases; junction bases not matched to a gene: 6. This CDR3 contains 14 residues. Sequencing used PBMCs, obtained 15 days after the yellow fever booster vaccination. The V call is TRBV6-5, the J call TRBJ2-7; TRBD1 agrees at 10 bases. This receptor was identified in a man younger than 35 who received the YFV17D yellow fever vaccine. CDR3 sequence reads: CASSTGTGDHEQYF. The CDR3 DNA sequence: TGTGCCAGCAGTACCGGGACAGGGGACCACGAGCAGTACTTC.